In this sample, the clone carrying this TCR beta chain turned up a few times. The source of the sample is a study of control samples from healthy donors and cancer patients. Trimming stripped 0 bases from V and 5 bases from J, with 16 bases between. The CDR3 spans 16 residues. Germline V gene sequence: CDR1 SGHRS, CDR2 YFSETQ. Profiling relied on immunoSEQ multiplex PCR, and the TCRdb table lists in-frame clones only, not all of them. The profile covers over 100,000 clones, with approximately 90% appearing a single time and 2.5% taken by the ten largest. Sequencing was carried out using blood. The chain joins TRBV5-1 to TRBJ2-3; maybe TRBD2 (7 bases). This clonotype originated in a man between 40 and 49 years old in good health. The CDR3 here is CASSLVWGGAEDTQYF. CDR3 in DNA: TGCGCCAGCAGCTTGGTATGGGGGGGCGCTGAAGATACGCAGTATTTT.